Presented here are 19 T cell receptor beta chains from one specimen sequenced in a study of T cells in localized non-small cell lung cancer. The repertoire was sequenced with immunoSEQ multiplex PCR; TCRdb's copy has only in-frame clones and lacks some. The sample contains tens of thousands of clones, roughly three quarters of which appear only once. Sequencing used PBMCs, obtained before any cancer treatment. The receptors here all came from a woman aged 40-70 years with stage II squamous cell lung carcinoma.

V usage is TRBV7-2 and J usage is TRBJ1-2; no clear D. The germline V gene encodes CDR1 SGHTA and CDR2 FQGNSA. The CDR3 extends over 13 amino acids. Trimming shortened V by 5 bases and J by 6 bases, and 13 bases separated the two germline ends. The CDR3 loop reads CASSLDFLHGYTF. In nucleotides, the CDR3 is TGTGCCAGCAGCCTCGACTTCCTCCATGGCTACACCTTC.

This sequence joins TRBV6-5 and TRBJ2-7; 9 bases are shared with TRBD1. The J segment lost 4 bases and the V segment lost 5 bases, leaving 9 bases of the junction unmatched. The CDR3 sequence is 15 residues long. The germline V gene encodes CDR1 MNHEY and CDR2 SVGAGI. In nucleotides, the CDR3 is TGTGCCAGCAGTGGGGGACAGGGCCATTCTTACGAGCAGTACTTC. The encoded protein is CASSGGQGHSYEQYF.

The chain employs TRBV6-1 and TRBJ2-7, with D maybe TRBD2 (5 bases). This CDR3 region has 13 residues. With 8 bases removed from V and 5 bases from J, the gap between germline ends came to 16 bases. Germline V CDR1 and CDR2: MNHNS, SASEGT. The CDR3 DNA reads as TGTGCCAGCTCCGAGACGGACTCGCACGAGCAGTACGTC. Residues: CASSETDSHEQYV.

The genes are TRBV19 and TRBJ1-5; 7 positions match TRBD1. CDR1 LNHDA and CDR2 SQIVND come from the germline V gene (reference sequence). The CDR3 spans 18 residues. Germline trimming cut 6 bases from V and 7 bases from J; bases unmatched to any gene: 21. The CDR3 nucleotides are TGTGCCAGTAGAATCCTGAGACACGCAGCAGGGGGTTGGCAGCCCCAGCATTTT. Translating gives CASRILRHAAGGWQPQHF.

The CDR3 region has the DNA TGTGCCAGCAGCCTCCGGGACAGGGGGCGCGATCAGCCCCAGCATTTT. Protein: CASSLRDRGRDQPQHF. The rearrangement uses TRBV7-8 and TRBJ1-5, with 12 bases matching TRBD1. This CDR3 region has 16 residues. Germline assignment: CDR1 SGHVS and CDR2 FQNEAQ. V shed 5 bases and J 5 bases; nucleotides not matched to a gene: 7.

Only a few counts were recorded for this clone. The rearrangement links TRBV2 to TRBJ2-1; 9 positions match TRBD2. Looked up from germline, CDR1 is SNHLY and CDR2 is FYNNEI. The junction had 6 bases not matched to a gene; V was cut back by 7 bases and J by 5 bases. The CDR3 length is 14 residues. The CDR3 DNA follows: TGTGCCAGCACCGAGCTAGCGGGGAACAATGAGCAGTTCTTC. It is translated as CASTELAGNNEQFF.

V usage is TRBV28 and J usage is TRBJ1-4; maybe TRBD1 (5 bases). The CDR3 has 13 residues. CDR1 is MDHEN, CDR2 SYDVKM, per germline. Trimming took 8 bases from V and 5 from J, leaving 12 bases between them. The CDR3 loop is CASSGRVNEKLFF. CDR3 bases: TGTGCCAGCTCGGGACGGGTAAATGAAAAACTGTTTTTT.

This clone was counted a single time. The chain employs TRBV28 and TRBJ2-5, with D possibly TRBD1 on 6 matching bases. Per germline, CDR1 MDHEN and CDR2 SYDVKM. The ends were cut back, 5 bases at V and 5 bases at J, with 15 bases in the middle. The CDR3 runs 14 residues. The CDR3 protein is CASSATGLRETQYF. The CDR3 coding sequence is TGTGCCAGCAGTGCTACAGGGTTGCGGGAGACCCAGTACTTC. The full variable domain, in which reference TRBV28 and TRBJ2-5 provide the parts outside the CDR3, is DVKVTQSSRYLVKRTGEKVFLECVQDMDHENMFWYRQDPGLGLRLIYFSYDVKMKEKGDIPEGYSVSREKKERFSLILESASTNQTSMYLCASSATGLRETQYFGPGTRLLVL.

This clone was detected only once. The gene calls are TRBV18 and TRBJ1-3, with unresolved D. The germline V and J ends were trimmed by 2 bases and 0 bases, with 14 bases remaining between them. The germline V gene has CDR1 KGHSH and CDR2 LQKENI. The CDR3 sequence is 17 residues long. In nucleotides, the CDR3 is TGTGCCAGCTCACCAGCCCCCCGAGGCACCTCTGGAAACACCATATATTTT. Translation: CASSPAPRGTSGNTIYF.

CDR3 sequence reads: CASSSPGVVGYTF. The CDR3 DNA reads as TGTGCCAGCAGTTCGCCAGGGGTCGTTGGCTACACCTTC. J is TRBJ1-2 and V is TRBV6-5; D is perhaps TRBD1 (6 bases). V shed 4 bases and J shed 7 bases, with 13 bases lying between them. Germline V lookup: CDR1 MNHEY, CDR2 SVGAGI. CDR3 length equals 13 residues.

The chain recombines TRBV5-4 with TRBJ2-1; D remains unclear. The V gene's germline CDR1 is SGHNT and CDR2 YYREEE (reference sequence). CDR3 length: 13 amino acids. V was trimmed by 9 bases and J by 0 bases, leaving 10 bases between them. The CDR3 sequence: CATHEVSYNEQFF. The CDR3 DNA reads TGTGCCACCCACGAGGTCTCCTACAATGAGCAGTTCTTC.

The chain has TRBV5-1 and TRBJ2-3; 9 bases are a match to TRBD2. Germline V gene data show CDR1 as SGHRS and CDR2 as YFSETQ. The CDR3 runs 15 residues. Unmatched junction bases numbered 2, after V lost 0 bases and J lost 3 bases. The CDR3 DNA reads as TGCGCCAGCAGCTTGGAGGGACTAGCAACAGATACGCAGTATTTT. It codes for CASSLEGLATDTQYF. The full variable domain, with the rest looked up from reference TRBV5-1 and TRBJ2-3, is KAGVTQTPRYLIKTRGQQVTLSCSPISGHRSVSWYQQTPGQGLQFLFEYFSETQRNKGNFPGRFSGRQFSNSRSEMNVSTLELGDSALYLCASSLEGLATDTQYFGPGTRLTVL.

CDR3 sequence: CASSTGLAGVYSGEQFF. The CDR3 nucleotides are TGTGCCAGCAGCACCGGACTAGCGGGAGTCTATAGCGGTGAGCAGTTCTTC. The chain employs TRBV9 and TRBJ2-1, with 13 positions matching TRBD2. This CDR3 has 17 residues. The trim removed 4 bases at V and 9 bases at J, leaving 13 bases unmatched. Looked up from germline, CDR1 is SGDLS and CDR2 is YYNGEE.

This CDR3 is CASSLRPGGHTEAFF. CDR3 DNA: TGTGCCAGCAGTCTACGCCCTGGGGGGCACACTGAAGCTTTCTTT. The chain recombines TRBV27 with TRBJ1-1; a weak D match, TRBD1 (6 bases). Germline values: CDR1 MNHEY, CDR2 SMNVEV (reference sequence). The CDR3 consists of 15 residues. V was shortened by 5 bases and J by 3 bases, with 16 bases between the two germline ends.

This clone appeared many times. This CDR3 is CASRPGISTSYNSPLHF. The CDR3 DNA follows: TGTGCCAGCAGGCCAGGGATATCGACCTCCTATAATTCACCCCTCCACTTT. This chain connects TRBV27 to TRBJ1-6, with a tentative D call TRBD1 (5 bases). This CDR3 spans 17 amino acids. The germline V and J ends were trimmed by 6 bases and 0 bases, with 15 bases remaining between them. The germline V gene has CDR1 MNHEY and CDR2 SMNVEV (reference sequence).

The chain carries TRBV7-9 and TRBJ1-3; D remains unclear. Germline V lookup: CDR1 SEHNR, CDR2 FQNEAQ (reference sequence). V lost 2 bases, J lost 1 base, and 6 bases lay in between. The CDR3 is 14 amino acids. CDR3 bases: TGTGCCAGCAGCTTACTTTTGTCTGGAAACACCATATATTTT. It specifies CASSLLLSGNTIYF.

V is TRBV7-2 and J is TRBJ2-1, with 11 bases that match TRBD2. Per germline, CDR1 SGHTA and CDR2 FQGNSA. J lost 4 bases, V lost 5 bases, and 4 bases had no gene match. The length of the CDR3 is 15 residues. The CDR3 DNA is TGTGCCAGCAGCCCAAGACTAGCGGGGTACAATGAGCAGTTCTTC. Translation gives CASSPRLAGYNEQFF.

This clone showed up just a few times. The rearrangement uses TRBV28 and TRBJ2-4; 12 nucleotides line up with TRBD1. This CDR3 is built from 15 residues. The ends lost 5 bases at V and 8 bases at J; junction bases unmatched: 7. Germline values: CDR1 MDHEN, CDR2 SYDVKM. The CDR3 DNA is TGTGCCAGCAGTCCGGGACAGGGGGCGGGAGACATTCAGTACTTC. It codes for CASSPGQGAGDIQYF.

V and J are TRBV5-1 and TRBJ1-3; D is unclear. This CDR3 comprises 15 residues. Germline V CDR1 and CDR2: SGHRS, YFSETQ. Trimming shortened V by 0 bases and J by 0 bases, and 7 bases separated the two germline ends. Written as DNA, the CDR3 is TGCGCCAGCAGCTTGGAGGTTTACTCTGGAAACACCATATATTTT. This codes for CASSLEVYSGNTIYF.